The 28 T cell receptor beta chains reported below all come from one sample, sequenced in a study of OX40 agonist ivuxolimab in advanced cancers. Preparation of the library involved the immunoSEQ multiplex PCR assay. TCRdb carries this immuneACCESS record with in-frame sequences only. Its versions omit some clonotypes, under half of them owing to an unresolved V gene in the studies checked, with the rest unexplained. For this sample there are 20,000 to 25,000 clones; roughly 80% appear just once. Roughly 29% of the sample is in the top ten clones. Sequences were derived from CD4+ or CD8+ T cells sorted from blood, sampled in a trial of the OX40 agonist ivuxolimab. The source of these receptors is an adult with an advanced solid tumor such as melanoma, head and neck, liver or kidney cancer.

This chain joins TRBV23-1 and TRBJ1-4, with 7 bases identical to TRBD1. TRBV23-1 is flagged as an ORF with uncertain function. CDR3 length equals 14 residues. V gave up 7 bases and J gave up 7 bases; unmatched junction bases: 9. CDR3 DNA sequence: TGCGCCAGCACCTTTCTCCGGGACAGTGAAAAACTGTTTTTT. Its protein product is CASTFLRDSEKLFF.

The chain couples TRBV9 to TRBJ2-5; D gene ambiguous. There are 14 residues in the CDR3. CDR1 is SGDLS and CDR2 is YYNGEE in the germline V gene. The V end was cut by 1 base, the J end by 4 bases, with 11 bases between. CDR3 in amino acids: CASSVLVGIETQYF. The CDR3 DNA is TGTGCCAGCAGCGTACTAGTTGGGATAGAGACCCAGTACTTC. The variable domain in full, with the rest retrieved from reference TRBV9 and TRBJ2-5, is DSGVTQTPKHLITATGQRVTLRCSPRSGDLSVYWYQQSLDQGLQFLIQYYNGEERAKGNILERFSAQQFPDLHSELNLSSLELGDSALYFCASSVLVGIETQYFGPGTRLLVL.

The chain combines TRBV28 with TRBJ2-1; D is unresolved. Trimming took off 6 bases at V and 7 bases at J, with 19 bases between the two ends. CDR3 length: 15 residues. The V gene's germline CDR1 is MDHEN and CDR2 SYDVKM. CDR3 sequence reads: CASSLTDRPNNEQFF. CDR3 nucleotide sequence: TGTGCCAGCAGCCTTACCGACCGACCCAATAATGAGCAGTTCTTC.

In DNA form, the CDR3 reads TGTGCCAGCAGCTTGGGGCAATATGGCTACACCTTC. Encoded protein: CASSLGQYGYTF. The chain recombines TRBV5-6 with TRBJ1-2; D unresolved. Trimming left V 0 bases short and J 5 bases short, with 5 bases between. This CDR3 comprises 12 residues. The germline CDR1 and CDR2 sequences are SGHDT and YYEEEE.

The genes are TRBV6-5 and TRBJ2-1; perhaps TRBD2 as D (6 bases). CDR3 length: 16 residues. Trimming took off 0 bases at V and 5 bases at J, with 14 bases between the two ends. Germline CDR1 MNHEY, CDR2 SVGAGI. CDR3 sequence: CASSYSMAGPHNEQFF. CDR3 in DNA: TGTGCCAGCAGTTACTCGATGGCGGGACCACACAATGAGCAGTTCTTC.

The chain has TRBV6-5 and TRBJ1-1, with D possibly matching TRBD1 (5 bases). CDR3 length equals 13 residues. The V end was cut by 2 bases, the J end by 9 bases, with 13 bases between. In germline, CDR1 is MNHEY, CDR2 SVGAGI. DNA of the CDR3: TGTGCCAGCAGTTACCTAGCTAGGGGTAAAGCTTTCTTT. Translation gives CASSYLARGKAFF.

A few counts support this clone. The rearrangement uses TRBV7-9 and TRBJ2-7, with TRBD1 identical over 7 bases. The CDR3 loop spans 13 amino acids. The germline gives CDR1 SEHNR, CDR2 FQNEAQ (reference sequence). J gave up 3 bases and V 7 bases, and 6 bases lay outside the gene matches. The CDR3, as DNA: TGTGCCAGCACCCAAGGGGGCAGCTACGAGCAGTACTTC. Amino acid sequence: CASTQGGSYEQYF.

The CDR3 reads CASSVSGFPGNTIYF. The CDR3 DNA is TGTGCCAGCAGCGTTTCAGGGTTCCCTGGAAACACCATATATTTT. V gene TRBV9 combines with J gene TRBJ1-3, with D tentatively TRBD1 (5 bases). The V end was cut by 2 bases, the J end by 2 bases, with 11 bases between. The CDR3 runs 15 residues. The germline V gene encodes CDR1 SGDLS and CDR2 YYNGEE.

V and J are TRBV19 and TRBJ2-1; unclear D gene. Per germline, CDR1 LNHDA and CDR2 SQIVND (reference sequence). The CDR3 consists of 16 residues. Trimming left V 0 bases short and J 4 bases short, with 13 bases between. The CDR3 protein is CASSIDLGLGYNEQFF. The CDR3 region has the DNA TGTGCCAGTAGTATAGATCTTGGGCTAGGGTACAATGAGCAGTTCTTC.

This clone was counted a single time. The V and J genes are TRBV4-1 and TRBJ2-7, with D tentatively TRBD2 (6 bases). The V end was cut by 5 bases, the J end by 5 bases, with 13 bases between. This CDR3 comprises 13 residues. Germline CDR1 and CDR2: MGHRA and YSYEKL. The CDR3 coding sequence is TGCGCCAGCAGCACGGGACTGTTGGACGAGCAGTACTTC. It is translated as CASSTGLLDEQYF.

This chain connects TRBV12-5 to TRBJ2-1, with 15 bases identical to TRBD2. The CDR3 sequence is 22 residues long. Germline assignment: CDR1 LGHNT and CDR2 FRNRAP. J lost 1 base, V lost 5 bases, and 18 bases had no gene match. CDR3 DNA: TGTGCTAGTGGTCCGGACAGGGGAGGTTCCGGGACTAGCGGGAGGTCCTACAATGAGCAGTTCTTC. This translates into CASGPDRGGSGTSGRSYNEQFF. Complete variable domain (other parts from reference TRBV12-5 and TRBJ2-1): DARVTQTPRHKVTEMGQEVTMRCQPILGHNTVFWYRQTMMQGLELLAYFRNRAPLDDSGMPKDRFSAEMPDATLATLKIQPSEPRDSAVYFCASGPDRGGSGTSGRSYNEQFFGPGTRLTVL.

This sequence joins TRBV6-1 and TRBJ2-1; 7 nucleotides agree with TRBD1. Per the germline V gene, CDR1 is MNHNS and CDR2 is SASEGT. This CDR3 is 16 amino acids long. V was clipped by 3 bases and J by 3 bases; unmatched bases: 8. The DNA of the CDR3 is TGTGCCAGCAGTGAGCTAGGGGGCAGTATCTACAATGAGCAGTTCTTC. Its translation is CASSELGGSIYNEQFF.

The chain joins TRBV27 to TRBJ2-1, with 10 bases fitting TRBD2. The V and J ends lost 5 bases and 1 base, in that order; junction bases with no gene match: 11. The CDR3 is made up of 18 amino acids. Germline V gene data show CDR1 as MNHEY and CDR2 as SMNVEV (reference sequence). The CDR3 loop reads CASSRTTLAGGSYNEQFF. The CDR3 bases are TGTGCCAGCAGTCGCACCACCTTAGCGGGAGGATCCTACAATGAGCAGTTCTTC.

By share, this clone counts as medium-sized. This chain uses TRBV6-5 with TRBJ2-2; D is unclear. V lost 6 bases and J 3 bases, leaving 8 bases between the germline ends. This CDR3 has 13 amino acids. The germline V gene has CDR1 MNHEY and CDR2 SVGAGI. Here the CDR3 reads CASRSDYTGELFF. The CDR3, as DNA: TGTGCCAGCAGAAGTGACTACACCGGGGAGCTGTTTTTT.

The CDR3 bases are TGTGCCAGCAGCTTGGGGACAACTGAGCAGTTCTTC. It is translated as CASSLGTTEQFF. This sequence joins TRBV5-8 and TRBJ2-1; D perhaps matches TRBD1 (5 bases). The CDR3 has 12 residues. Trimming stripped 0 bases from V and 9 bases from J, with 7 bases between. The germline CDR1 and CDR2 sequences are SGHTS and YDEGEE.

V and J are TRBV7-8 and TRBJ2-7, with unresolved D. The germline CDR1 and CDR2 sequences are SGHVS and FQNEAQ. The ends were cut back, 2 bases at V and 3 bases at J, with 5 bases in the middle. The CDR3 is 12 residues long. The CDR3 loop is CASSLRGYEQYF. CDR3 DNA: TGTGCCAGCAGCTTACGCGGCTACGAGCAGTACTTC.

This clone turned up a few times. The rearrangement links TRBV4-1 to TRBJ2-1; D unclear. The V gene lost 3 bases and the J gene lost 1 base, with 13 bases spanning the gap. The CDR3 is made up of 16 amino acids. Germline CDR1 is MGHRA and CDR2 is YSYEKL. CDR3: CASSHEGLSSYNEQFF. In nucleotides, the CDR3 is TGCGCCAGCAGCCACGAAGGTCTTTCTTCCTACAATGAGCAGTTCTTC.

This clone was seen a handful of times. The rearrangement links TRBV28 to TRBJ2-7; perhaps TRBD1 as D (6 bases). Germline values: CDR1 MDHEN, CDR2 SYDVKM. Trimming left V 5 bases short and J 3 bases short, with 8 bases between. The CDR3 spans 12 residues. Here the CDR3 DNA reads TGTGCCAGCAGTCCGGACAGCTACGAGCAGTACTTC. This encodes CASSPDSYEQYF.

The rearrangement links TRBV15 to TRBJ2-7; D remains unclear. Per the germline V gene, CDR1 is LNHNV and CDR2 is YYDKDF (reference sequence). Trimming cost V 1 base and J 0 bases, with 7 bases left between them. The CDR3 is 14 residues long. The CDR3 region is CATSRGFNSYEQYF. The DNA of the CDR3 is TGTGCCACCAGCAGAGGGTTCAACTCCTACGAGCAGTACTTC.

The chain joins TRBV27 to TRBJ1-2; a weak D match, TRBD1 (6 bases). Germline V gives CDR1 MNHEY, CDR2 SMNVEV (reference sequence). The CDR3 covers 17 residues. V was trimmed by 5 bases and J by 0 bases, leaving 19 bases between them. DNA for the CDR3: TGTGCCAGCAGTCTACGACAGGCGGGGGGATCTAACTATGGCTACACCTTC. Encoded protein: CASSLRQAGGSNYGYTF.

This clone has a single count. The V call is TRBV27, the J call TRBJ1-2; D is perhaps TRBD1 (6 bases). The V and J ends lost 6 bases and 5 bases respectively, with 19 bases between them. The germline CDR1 and CDR2 sequences are MNHEY and SMNVEV (reference sequence). This CDR3 spans 15 amino acids. CDR3 sequence reads: CASSPFRTTGYGYTF. For the CDR3, the DNA is TGTGCCAGCAGCCCGTTTAGGACAACAGGGTATGGCTACACCTTC.

The chain uses TRBV5-6 and TRBJ2-7, with D uncertain. CDR3 length: 11 residues. CDR1 is SGHDT, CDR2 YYEEEE, per germline. The V end lost 4 bases, the J end lost 5 bases, and 7 bases lay between the germline ends. The CDR3, as DNA: TGTGCCAGCAGCAACTTCGACGAGCAGTACTTC. Protein product: CASSNFDEQYF.

The rearrangement uses TRBV19 and TRBJ1-5, with unresolved D. Per germline, CDR1 LNHDA and CDR2 SQIVND (reference sequence). The V gene lost 5 bases and the J gene lost 1 base, with 18 bases spanning the gap. This CDR3 has 17 amino acids. CDR3 residues: CASSGLGGGYSNQPQHF. The DNA of the CDR3 is TGTGCCAGTAGTGGCCTCGGAGGTGGTTACAGCAATCAGCCCCAGCATTTT.

CDR3 DNA sequence: TGTGCCAGCAGCTTGGTAGGGGCCGGCGAGCAGTACTTC. It yields the protein CASSLVGAGEQYF. V gene TRBV5-6 combines with J gene TRBJ2-7; D is perhaps TRBD1 (5 bases). The CDR3 covers 13 residues. V was shortened by 0 bases and J by 6 bases, with 10 bases between the two germline ends. CDR1 and CDR2 from the germline V gene are SGHDT and YYEEEE.

This clone is a singleton in its sample. The chain combines TRBV10-3 with TRBJ1-5, with D perhaps matching TRBD1 (6 bases). Trimming cost V 11 bases and J 5 bases, with 19 bases left between them. Germline loops: CDR1 ENHRY, CDR2 SYGVKD. The CDR3 length is 14 residues. The CDR3 reads CASTTDSPYQPQHF. CDR3 DNA sequence: TGTGCCTCCACGACGGACAGTCCGTATCAGCCCCAGCATTTT.

The chain combines TRBV5-6 with TRBJ2-7; either TRBD1 or TRBD2 may supply D (5 bases each). V lost 0 bases to trimming and J lost 4 bases, with 14 bases between them. This CDR3 has 15 residues. Germline loops: CDR1 SGHDT, CDR2 YYEEEE. The CDR3 loop is CASSLAGTGNYEQYF. The CDR3 DNA sequence: TGTGCCAGCAGCTTGGCAGGGACGGGGAATTACGAGCAGTACTTC.

V is TRBV13 and J is TRBJ2-7, with 10 bases identical to TRBD1. The germline CDR1 and CDR2 sequences are PRHDT and FYEKMQ (reference sequence). After removal of 6 bases from V and 2 bases from J, the junction contained 7 bases not matched to a gene. This CDR3 spans 15 amino acids. CDR3 sequence reads: CASSSLGQGPYEQYF. DNA for the CDR3: TGTGCCAGCAGTTCTCTGGGACAGGGGCCCTACGAGCAGTACTTC.

CDR3 residues: CASSVDASGFYEQYF. The CDR3, as DNA: TGTGCCAGCAGCGTAGATGCTAGCGGTTTCTACGAGCAGTACTTC. The chain recombines TRBV9 with TRBJ2-7; 7 bases map to TRBD2. The CDR3 covers 15 residues. Looked up from germline, CDR1 is SGDLS and CDR2 is YYNGEE. Germline trimming cut 0 bases from V and 3 bases from J; bases unmatched to any gene: 6.